A single sample gave rise to the 8 T cell receptor beta chains below, sequenced in a study of T cell responses to AZD1222 COVID-19 vaccine (dated by TCRdb to about 2021). Receptors were amplified or captured by the immunoSEQ multiplex PCR assay. TCRdb stores this immuneACCESS table with in-frame sequences only. Part of the clones is absent; in the studies checked, under half of the shortfall reflects unresolved V genes, and no reason is known for the rest. The sample includes more than 140,000 clones, with around 90% observed a single time. The ten largest clones capture approximately 5% of the sample. This specimen's time point label, interpreted: baseline before first vaccination. Specimen: peripheral blood, collected on day 0 of AZD1222 vaccination. These receptors were collected from an adult in good health.

This chain links TRBV28 with TRBJ1-4; 8 nucleotides agree with TRBD1. With V trimmed by 5 bases and J by 3 bases, 11 bases remained unmatched. Germline CDR1 is MDHEN and CDR2 is SYDVKM. This CDR3 spans 17 amino acids. CDR3 sequence (DNA): TGTGCCAGCAGTACCGCTGGACAGGGAGGAGCTAATGAAAAACTGTTTTTT. Protein: CASSTAGQGGANEKLFF.

This clone was found a few times. The genes are TRBV9 and TRBJ1-1, with a possible D match to TRBD1 (5 bases). V dropped 0 bases and J dropped 6 bases, with 9 bases sitting between them. CDR1 is SGDLS, CDR2 YYNGEE, per germline. The CDR3 loop spans 13 amino acids. The DNA of the CDR3 is TGTGCCAGCAGCGTAGGGGGCGGCGCTGAAGCTTTCTTT. Translation: CASSVGGGAEAFF. The complete variable domain, with remaining parts taken from reference TRBV9 and TRBJ1-1, reads DSGVTQTPKHLITATGQRVTLRCSPRSGDLSVYWYQQSLDQGLQFLIQYYNGEERAKGNILERFSAQQFPDLHSELNLSSLELGDSALYFCASSVGGGAEAFFGQGTRLTVV.

The chain combines TRBV4-3 with TRBJ2-2; no clear D gene. Germline loops: CDR1 LGHNA, CDR2 YSLEER. This CDR3 is 17 amino acids long. Trimming removed 1 base at V and 5 bases at J, with 17 bases between. This CDR3 reads CASSQGWVAPRTGELFF. The CDR3, as DNA: TGCGCCAGCAGCCAAGGTTGGGTCGCCCCGCGGACCGGGGAGCTGTTTTTT.

The chain joins TRBV6-5 to TRBJ1-2; 9 bases agree with TRBD1. V gave up 4 bases and J gave up 5 bases; unmatched junction bases: 5. The length of the CDR3 is 14 residues. The V gene's germline CDR1 is MNHEY and CDR2 SVGAGI. Here the CDR3 DNA reads TGTGCCAGCAGTTCTACAGGGGGCTGGTATGGCTACACCTTC. This codes for CASSSTGGWYGYTF.

The chain is built from TRBV7-9 and TRBJ2-5, with 10 bases fitting TRBD1. V lost 6 bases and J lost 5; bases outside the gene matches: 9. This CDR3 has 15 residues. Germline V CDR1 and CDR2: SEHNR, FQNEAQ (reference sequence). CDR3 region: CASRKGTGVGETQYF. In nucleotides, the CDR3 is TGTGCCAGCAGAAAGGGGACAGGGGTCGGGGAGACCCAGTACTTC.

The V call is TRBV7-8, the J call TRBJ2-7, with D unclear. V lost 4 bases to trimming and J lost 5 bases, with 15 bases between them. This CDR3 has 14 amino acids. The germline V gene encodes CDR1 SGHVS and CDR2 FQNEAQ. This CDR3 is CASSSLGFADEQYF. CDR3 coding DNA: TGTGCCAGCAGCTCCCTAGGTTTTGCGGACGAGCAGTACTTC.

The rearrangement uses TRBV3-1 (or the pseudogene TRBV3-2) and TRBJ2-2, with D tentatively TRBD1 or TRBD2 (5 bases each). V lost 1 base to trimming and J lost 6 bases, with 9 bases between them. Germline V gene data show CDR1 as LGHDT and CDR2 as YNNKEL (reference sequence). The CDR3 is made up of 14 amino acids. CDR3 DNA sequence: TGTGCCAGCAGCCAAGGTGGGGGTGCCGGGGAGCTGTTTTTT. This gives the protein CASSQGGGAGELFF.

This clone has more than one count but fewer than ten. V is TRBV28 and J is TRBJ1-1; a possible D gene is TRBD1 (5 bases). V lost 9 bases, J lost 1 base, and 21 bases lay in between. Germline V gene lookup returns CDR1 MDHEN and CDR2 SYDVKM. This CDR3 has 16 residues. CDR3 in DNA: TGTGCCAGTCGAGGCGGGGCGGAGGGACCGAACACTGAAGCTTTCTTT. The encoded protein is CASRGGAEGPNTEAFF.